The 30 T cell receptor beta chains reported below all come from one sample, sequenced in a study of cytotoxic CD8 clonotypes in ibrutinib-treated CLL. Sequencing used immunoSEQ multiplex PCR; TCRdb keeps in-frame clones, though not all of them. The data show over 200,000 clones, nearly 80% seen once. Material: PBMCs, obtained after 12 months of ibrutinib treatment. Receptors originate from a human donor with chronic lymphocytic leukemia.

The chain employs TRBV6-1 and TRBJ1-1; D gene unclear. There are 14 residues in the CDR3. V lost 4 bases and J 1 base, leaving 10 bases between the germline ends. CDR1 and CDR2 (germline): MNHNS, SASEGT. CDR3 protein: CASSAGNQNTEAFF. The CDR3 nucleotides are TGTGCCAGCAGTGCCGGGAACCAGAACACTGAAGCTTTCTTT.

The rearrangement uses TRBV6-1 and TRBJ2-1; maybe TRBD2 (5 bases). Trimming took off 6 bases at V and 5 bases at J, with 11 bases between the two ends. Germline V gene lookup returns CDR1 MNHNS and CDR2 SASEGT. The CDR3 is 13 amino acids. The CDR3 bases are TGTGCCAGCAGGTTTGTCGGGAACAATGAGCAGTTCTTC. It encodes CASRFVGNNEQFF.

This clone was counted once. CDR3 protein: CASSLGIAGGVNEQFF. CDR3 in DNA: TGCGCCAGCAGCTTGGGTATAGCGGGGGGCGTGAATGAGCAGTTCTTC. The V and J genes are TRBV5-1 and TRBJ2-1; TRBD2 matches at 10 bases. Unmatched junction bases numbered 7, after V lost 0 bases and J lost 7 bases. The germline V gene encodes CDR1 SGHRS and CDR2 YFSETQ. The CDR3 has 16 amino acids.

This clone was counted only a few times. This rearrangement joins TRBV28 to TRBJ2-3, with D perhaps assigned TRBD1 or TRBD2 (6 bases each). The germline V gene encodes CDR1 MDHEN and CDR2 SYDVKM. V dropped 7 bases and J dropped 3 bases, with 17 bases sitting between them. This CDR3 is 15 amino acids long. CDR3 in amino acids: CASTTRGGPTDTQYF. CDR3 coding DNA: TGTGCCAGCACCACACGTGGGGGGCCGACAGATACGCAGTATTTT.

V is TRBV5-4 and J is TRBJ2-7; 10 bases agree with TRBD1. Germline V gives CDR1 SGHNT, CDR2 YYREEE (reference sequence). This CDR3 comprises 15 residues. V dropped 4 bases and J dropped 5; count of bases not matched to a gene: 9. CDR3 in DNA: TGTGCCAGCAGCCGGGAACTGGGACAGGGGAACGAGCAGTACTTC. As protein: CASSRELGQGNEQYF. Using reference TRBV5-4 and TRBJ2-7 for the parts outside the CDR3, the full variable domain is ETGVTQSPTHLIKTRGQQVTLRCSSQSGHNTVSWYQQALGQGPQFIFQYYREEENGRGNFPPRFSGLQFPNYSSELNVNALELDDSALYLCASSRELGQGNEQYFGPGTRLTVT.

This clone showed up just a few times. The rearrangement links TRBV11-2 to TRBJ1-2; D ambiguous. V gave up 1 base and J gave up 0 bases, with 9 bases separating them. The CDR3 consists of 15 residues. Germline loops: CDR1 SGHAT, CDR2 FQNNGV. CDR3 sequence (DNA): TGTGCCAGCAGCTTAGCCAGTCTTACTAACTATGGCTACACCTTC. Protein: CASSLASLTNYGYTF. Combining the CDR3 with reference TRBV11-2 and TRBJ1-2 gives the whole variable domain EAGVAQSPRYKIIEKRQSVAFWCNPISGHATLYWYQQILGQGPKLLIQFQNNGVVDDSQLPKDRFSAERLKGVDSTLKIQPAKLEDSAVYLCASSLASLTNYGYTFGSGTRLTVV.

The rearrangement links TRBV5-4 to TRBJ2-7, with unresolved D. Trimming took 7 bases from V and 0 from J, leaving 11 bases between them. The CDR3 runs 13 residues. Germline V gives CDR1 SGHNT, CDR2 YYREEE (reference sequence). The CDR3 is CASQGPDSYEQYF. In DNA form, the CDR3 reads TGTGCCAGCCAAGGGCCCGACTCCTACGAGCAGTACTTC.

The chain combines TRBV29-1 with TRBJ2-7; D remains ambiguous. With 5 bases removed from V and 0 bases from J, the gap between germline ends came to 11 bases. From germline, CDR1 is SQVTM and CDR2 ANQGSEA. CDR3 length: 13 residues. The CDR3 bases are TGCAGCGTTCGGTCGTCCCGCTCCTACGAGCAGTACTTC. Residues: CSVRSSRSYEQYF.

The chain carries TRBV4-1 and TRBJ1-1; D is perhaps TRBD1 (5 bases). This CDR3 has 13 amino acids. Germline lookup yields CDR1 MGHRA and CDR2 YSYEKL. V shed 0 bases and J shed 12 bases, with 14 bases lying between them. The CDR3 nucleotides read TGCGCCAGCAGCCAAGAGTGGGGGGATGTGTCTTTCTTT. This gives the protein CASSQEWGDVSFF.

J is TRBJ2-4 and V is TRBV4-1; no reliable D call. CDR1 is MGHRA, CDR2 YSYEKL, per germline. V gave up 4 bases and J gave up 5 bases, with 9 bases separating them. The CDR3 length is 13 residues. DNA of the CDR3: TGCGCCAGCAGCCGGGGTTCCCAAAACATTCAGTACTTC. It translates to CASSRGSQNIQYF.

The CDR3 loop reads CASSLMGGQNTEAFF. The DNA for the CDR3 is TGTGCCAGCAGCTTAATGGGGGGCCAGAACACTGAAGCTTTCTTT. This sequence joins TRBV7-3 and TRBJ1-1, with TRBD1 as a possible D gene (6 bases). The CDR3 extends over 15 amino acids. CDR1 SGHTA and CDR2 FQGTGA come from the germline V gene. The V and J ends lost 1 base and 1 base respectively, with 10 bases between them.

This sequence joins TRBV19 and TRBJ1-1, with D hard to call. CDR3 length: 13 residues. Germline CDR1 and CDR2: LNHDA and SQIVND (reference sequence). V shed 3 bases and J shed 1 base, with 6 bases lying between them. CDR3 in amino acids: CASSIVKNTEAFF. Here the CDR3 DNA reads TGTGCCAGTAGTATCGTCAAGAACACTGAAGCTTTCTTT.

This clone was observed a single time. The chain combines TRBV30 with TRBJ2-1; a possible D gene is TRBD2 (7 bases). From germline, CDR1 is GTSNPN and CDR2 SVGIG (reference sequence). The CDR3 contains 14 residues. The V end lost 4 bases, the J end lost 4 bases, and 14 bases lay between the germline ends. CDR3 nucleotide sequence: TGTGCCTGGACCCTGGGGGGGCCGTACAATGAGCAGTTCTTC. Protein sequence: CAWTLGGPYNEQFF.

This clone was found many times. The gene calls are TRBV5-1 and TRBJ2-1; the match to TRBD2 covers 7 bases. The CDR3 is 13 residues long. The trim removed 3 bases at V and 5 bases at J, leaving 2 bases unmatched. Germline values: CDR1 SGHRS, CDR2 YFSETQ. The CDR3: CASSYTSDNEQFF. Here the CDR3 DNA reads TGCGCCAGCAGCTACACTAGCGACAATGAGCAGTTCTTC.

V usage is TRBV9 and J usage is TRBJ1-4, with D possibly matching TRBD1 (6 bases). V was shortened by 2 bases and J by 4 bases, with 12 bases between the two germline ends. Looked up from germline, CDR1 is SGDLS and CDR2 is YYNGEE. This CDR3 region has 15 residues. In nucleotides, the CDR3 is TGTGCCAGCAGCGTGACAGGCGGAGATAATGAAAAACTGTTTTTT. This sequence encodes CASSVTGGDNEKLFF.

V is TRBV7-9 and J is TRBJ2-5; a possible D gene is TRBD1 (7 bases). This CDR3 contains 17 residues. The V gene lost 5 bases and the J gene lost 3 bases, with 22 bases spanning the gap. Per germline, CDR1 SEHNR and CDR2 FQNEAQ (reference sequence). CDR3 protein: CASSHGAGTALKETQYF. In DNA form, the CDR3 reads TGTGCCAGCAGCCATGGTGCGGGGACAGCCCTTAAAGAGACCCAGTACTTC.

The chain recombines TRBV5-1 with TRBJ2-1; TRBD2 aligns across 11 bases. Germline loops: CDR1 SGHRS, CDR2 YFSETQ. CDR3 size: 17 residues. V trimming: 3 bases; J trimming: 5 bases; junction bases outside the gene matches: 10. CDR3 bases: TGCGCCAGCAGCTCGACTAGCGGGATGGGGGTAGACAATGAGCAGTTCTTC. It codes for CASSSTSGMGVDNEQFF.

The rearrangement joins TRBV27 to TRBJ1-2; possibly TRBD1 for D (6 bases). Trimming took off 6 bases at V and 7 bases at J, with 15 bases between the two ends. The CDR3 has 13 amino acids. Germline assignment: CDR1 MNHEY and CDR2 SMNVEV (reference sequence). CDR3 in amino acids: CASRPSGVGGYTF. The CDR3 DNA reads as TGTGCCAGCAGGCCTTCAGGGGTGGGTGGCTACACCTTC.

The chain is built from TRBV5-1 and TRBJ1-1, with D uncertain. V was pared by 1 base and J by 1 base, with 11 bases between. The CDR3 covers 15 residues. The germline V gene has CDR1 SGHRS and CDR2 YFSETQ. This CDR3 is CASSLWGSKNTEAFF. The CDR3 coding sequence is TGCGCCAGCAGCTTGTGGGGTTCGAAGAACACTGAAGCTTTCTTT.

The J gene is TRBJ2-6, the V gene TRBV30; 7 nucleotides line up with TRBD2. Unmatched junction bases numbered 11, after V lost 4 bases and J lost 2 bases. Germline CDR1 reads GTSNPN; CDR2 reads SVGIG (reference sequence). The CDR3 has 17 residues. This CDR3 reads CAWTGGTGLAGANVLTF. The CDR3, as DNA: TGTGCCTGGACGGGGGGTACCGGACTTGCTGGGGCCAACGTCCTGACTTTC.

This chain joins TRBV2 and TRBJ2-2; unclear D gene. The CDR3 extends over 11 amino acids. V was clipped by 5 bases and J by 6 bases, with 4 bases between them. Germline CDR1 SNHLY, CDR2 FYNNEI. The CDR3 spells CASSFPGELFF. The CDR3 DNA reads as TGTGCCAGCAGTTTCCCCGGGGAGCTGTTTTTT.

This clone was recorded only once. The chain couples TRBV18 to TRBJ1-1, with D possibly matching TRBD1 (5 bases). The CDR3 loop spans 16 amino acids. V shed 4 bases and J shed 1 base, with 16 bases lying between them. The germline gives CDR1 KGHSH, CDR2 LQKENI. CDR3 coding DNA: TGTGCCAGCTCACTCGGAGGGGCAGGGACGAACACTGAAGCTTTCTTT. Protein product: CASSLGGAGTNTEAFF.

The CDR3 reads CASSGPAGAEETQYF. CDR3 DNA: TGTGCCAGCAGCGGCCCCGCCGGAGCGGAGGAGACCCAGTACTTC. The chain recombines TRBV9 with TRBJ2-5; tentatively, D is TRBD2 (5 bases). The germline V and J ends were trimmed by 3 bases and 5 bases, with 17 bases remaining between them. The CDR3 length is 15 residues. Germline CDR1 reads SGDLS; CDR2 reads YYNGEE.

The J gene is TRBJ2-1, the V gene TRBV11-2; 9 bases are a match to TRBD1. Looked up from germline, CDR1 is SGHAT and CDR2 is FQNNGV. V trimming: 4 bases; J trimming: 5 bases; junction bases outside the gene matches: 6. CDR3 length equals 15 residues. CDR3: CASSSRTGVNNEQFF. The CDR3 DNA follows: TGTGCCAGCAGCTCGCGGACAGGGGTGAACAATGAGCAGTTCTTC. Filled out from reference TRBV11-2 and TRBJ2-1, the complete variable domain reads EAGVAQSPRYKIIEKRQSVAFWCNPISGHATLYWYQQILGQGPKLLIQFQNNGVVDDSQLPKDRFSAERLKGVDSTLKIQPAKLEDSAVYLCASSSRTGVNNEQFFGPGTRLTVL.

This clone has a single count. The rearrangement uses TRBV7-2 and TRBJ1-4; the D gene is possibly TRBD1 (5 bases). The CDR3 runs 15 residues. The germline CDR1 and CDR2 sequences are SGHTA and FQGNSA. V was trimmed by 1 base and J by 5 bases, leaving 11 bases between them. CDR3 sequence reads: CASSLGDRLNEKLFF. In DNA, the CDR3 is TGTGCCAGCAGCTTAGGAGACAGACTCAATGAAAAACTGTTTTTT. Supplemented by reference TRBV7-2 and TRBJ1-4, the full variable domain reads GAGVSQSPSNKVTEKGKDVELRCDPISGHTALYWYRQSLGQGLEFLIYFQGNSAPDKSGLPSDRFSAERTGGSVSTLTIQRTQQEDSAVYLCASSLGDRLNEKLFFGSGTQLSVL.

The CDR3 reads CASRGATYEQYF. The DNA of the CDR3 is TGTGCCAGCCGTGGGGCCACCTACGAGCAGTACTTC. This sequence joins TRBV2 and TRBJ2-7, with D perhaps TRBD1 (5 bases). CDR1 is SNHLY and CDR2 is FYNNEI in the germline V gene. This CDR3 region has 12 residues. V dropped 8 bases and J dropped 2 bases, with 10 bases sitting between them.

This rearrangement joins TRBV6-6 to TRBJ2-1; TRBD2 matches 10 bases. The V segment lost 6 bases and the J segment 0 bases; nucleotides outside the gene matches: 5. From germline, CDR1 is MNHNY and CDR2 SVGAGI (reference sequence). There are 16 residues in the CDR3. CDR3 in amino acids: CASRGAGGLSYNEQFF. The CDR3 region has the DNA TGTGCCAGCAGGGGAGCGGGAGGGCTCTCCTACAATGAGCAGTTCTTC.

The chain employs TRBV5-6 and TRBJ2-7; D gene uncertain. V was clipped by 2 bases and J by 2 bases, with 14 bases between them. Germline V gives CDR1 SGHDT, CDR2 YYEEEE. The CDR3 is 15 amino acids. The CDR3 sequence: CASSLPRPPPYEQYF. The CDR3 DNA follows: TGTGCCAGCAGCTTACCGAGGCCACCACCCTACGAGCAGTACTTC.

The CDR3 DNA reads TGTGCCAGCATCGCGGGAGGAGGTTATAATTCACCCCTCCACTTT. Its protein product is CASIAGGGYNSPLHF. The gene calls are TRBV6-5 and TRBJ1-6; D ambiguous. CDR1 is MNHEY, CDR2 SVGAGI, per germline. V was shortened by 7 bases and J by 4 bases, with 14 bases between the two germline ends. The CDR3 has 15 residues.

This chain connects TRBV9 to TRBJ1-2; D is undetermined. V was shortened by 0 bases and J by 4 bases, with 13 bases between the two germline ends. CDR1 SGDLS and CDR2 YYNGEE come from the germline V gene. The CDR3 contains 15 residues. CDR3: CASSVEEGLFYGYTF. DNA of the CDR3: TGTGCCAGCAGCGTAGAGGAGGGTCTCTTCTATGGCTACACCTTC. The whole variable domain, filled in from reference TRBV9 and TRBJ1-2, reads DSGVTQTPKHLITATGQRVTLRCSPRSGDLSVYWYQQSLDQGLQFLIQYYNGEERAKGNILERFSAQQFPDLHSELNLSSLELGDSALYFCASSVEEGLFYGYTFGSGTRLTVV.